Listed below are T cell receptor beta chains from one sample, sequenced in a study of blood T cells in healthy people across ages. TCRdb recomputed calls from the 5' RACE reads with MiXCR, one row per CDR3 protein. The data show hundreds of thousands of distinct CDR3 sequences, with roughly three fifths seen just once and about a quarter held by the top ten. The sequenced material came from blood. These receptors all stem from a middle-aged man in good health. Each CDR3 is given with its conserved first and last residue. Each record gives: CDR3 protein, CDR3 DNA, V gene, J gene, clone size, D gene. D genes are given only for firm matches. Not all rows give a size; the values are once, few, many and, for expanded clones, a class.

CASSPRPNQPQHF,TGTGCCAGCAGTCCCCGACCCAATCAGCCCCAGCATTTT,TRBV12-3/TRBV12-4,TRBJ1-5,-,-
CASSHSTGGWRAYEQYF,TGCGCCAGCAGCCACTCGACAGGGGGCTGGAGGGCCTACGAGCAGTACTTC,TRBV5-1,TRBJ2-7,few,TRBD1
CASSPQLNTEAFF,TGTGCCAGCTCACCACAGCTCAACACTGAAGCTTTCTTT,TRBV18,TRBJ1-1,-,-
CASRDRGPNYGYTF,TGTGCCAGCAGGGACAGGGGGCCCAACTATGGCTACACCTTC,TRBV27,TRBJ1-2,-,TRBD1
CASGAEQYF,TGCGCCAGCGGGGCCGAGCAGTACTTC,TRBV10-2,TRBJ2-7,few,-
CASSKTGGYNLNEQFF,TGTGCCAGCAGTAAGACAGGGGGGTACAATCTCAATGAGCAGTTCTTC,TRBV25-1,TRBJ2-1,-,TRBD1
CASVGYTGDNEQFF,TGTGCCAGCGTCGGTTATACAGGAGACAATGAGCAGTTCTTC,TRBV27,TRBJ2-1,-,-
CATSRNSHNQPQHF,TGTGCCACCAGTCGGAACAGCCACAATCAGCCCCAGCATTTT,TRBV24-1,TRBJ1-5,-,-
CASSPRTSGRMGYEQYF,TGTGCCAGCAGTCCTCGGACTAGCGGGAGGATGGGTTACGAGCAGTACTTC,TRBV28,TRBJ2-7,-,TRBD2
CASSLAWASGETQYF,TGTGCCAGCAGCTTAGCGTGGGCTAGCGGAGAGACCCAGTACTTC,TRBV7-2,TRBJ2-5,few,TRBD2
CASSSGTTFTDTQYF,TGTGCCAGCAGCTCCGGGACTACTTTCACAGATACGCAGTATTTT,TRBV7-2,TRBJ2-3,-,TRBD2
CASSGLGGNEQYF,TGTGCCAGCAGCGGTTTAGGGGGCAATGAGCAGTACTTC,TRBV9,TRBJ2-5,-,TRBD1
CASSATTSGGPTEQFF,TGCGCCAGCAGCGCCACGACTAGCGGGGGGCCCACGGAGCAGTTCTTC,TRBV5-1,TRBJ2-1,-,TRBD2
CASARGNTGELFF,TGTGCCAGCGCTAGGGGGAACACCGGGGAGCTGTTTTTT,TRBV11-3,TRBJ2-2,-,-
CASSLGSGRGNNYNEQFF,TGTGCCAGCAGCTTAGGCTCCGGGCGGGGGAATAACTACAATGAGCAGTTCTTC,TRBV7-2,TRBJ2-1,few,TRBD2